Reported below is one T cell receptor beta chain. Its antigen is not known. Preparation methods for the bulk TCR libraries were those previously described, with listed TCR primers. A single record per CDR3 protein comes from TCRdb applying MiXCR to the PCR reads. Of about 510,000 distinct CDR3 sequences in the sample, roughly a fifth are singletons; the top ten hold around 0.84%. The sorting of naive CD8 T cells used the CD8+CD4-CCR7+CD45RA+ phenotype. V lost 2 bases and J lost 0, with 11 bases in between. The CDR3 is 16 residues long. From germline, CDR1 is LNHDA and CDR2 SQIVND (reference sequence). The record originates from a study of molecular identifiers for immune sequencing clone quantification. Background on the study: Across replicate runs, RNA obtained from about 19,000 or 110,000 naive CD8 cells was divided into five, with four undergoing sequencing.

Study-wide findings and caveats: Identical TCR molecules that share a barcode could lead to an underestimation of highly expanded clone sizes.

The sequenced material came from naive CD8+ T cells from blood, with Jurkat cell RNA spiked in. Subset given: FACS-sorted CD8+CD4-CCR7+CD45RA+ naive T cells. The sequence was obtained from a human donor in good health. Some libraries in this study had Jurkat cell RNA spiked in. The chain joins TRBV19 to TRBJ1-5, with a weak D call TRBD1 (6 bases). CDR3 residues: CASSILRGHSNQPQHF. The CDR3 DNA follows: TGTGCCAGTAGTATACTCAGGGGACATAGCAATCAGCCCCAGCATTTT.